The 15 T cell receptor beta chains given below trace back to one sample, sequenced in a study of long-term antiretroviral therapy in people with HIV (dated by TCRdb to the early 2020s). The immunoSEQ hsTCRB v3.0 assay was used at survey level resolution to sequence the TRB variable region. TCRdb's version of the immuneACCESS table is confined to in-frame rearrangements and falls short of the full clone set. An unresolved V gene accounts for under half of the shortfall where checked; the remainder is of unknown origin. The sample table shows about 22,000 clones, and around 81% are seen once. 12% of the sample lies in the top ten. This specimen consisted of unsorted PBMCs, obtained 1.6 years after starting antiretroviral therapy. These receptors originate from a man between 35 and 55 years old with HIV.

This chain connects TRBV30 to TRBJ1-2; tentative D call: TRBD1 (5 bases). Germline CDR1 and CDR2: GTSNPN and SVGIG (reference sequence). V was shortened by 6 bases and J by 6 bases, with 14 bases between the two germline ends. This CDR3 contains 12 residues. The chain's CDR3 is CACLGLLHGYTF. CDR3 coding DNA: TGTGCCTGTTTGGGACTTCTCCATGGCTACACCTTC.

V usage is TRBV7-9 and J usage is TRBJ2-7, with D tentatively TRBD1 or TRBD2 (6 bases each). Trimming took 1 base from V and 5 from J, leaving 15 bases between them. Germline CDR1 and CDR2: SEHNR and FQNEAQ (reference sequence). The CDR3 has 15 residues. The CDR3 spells CASSLGGAGKDEQYF. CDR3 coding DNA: TGTGCCAGCAGCTTAGGGGGGGCAGGGAAGGACGAGCAGTACTTC.

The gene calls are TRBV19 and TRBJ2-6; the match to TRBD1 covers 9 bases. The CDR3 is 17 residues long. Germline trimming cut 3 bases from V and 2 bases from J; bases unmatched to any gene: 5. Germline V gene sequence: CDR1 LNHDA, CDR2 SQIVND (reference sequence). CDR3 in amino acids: CASSIVTGGAGANVLTF. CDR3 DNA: TGTGCCAGTAGTATCGTAACAGGGGGCGCTGGGGCCAACGTCCTGACTTTC.

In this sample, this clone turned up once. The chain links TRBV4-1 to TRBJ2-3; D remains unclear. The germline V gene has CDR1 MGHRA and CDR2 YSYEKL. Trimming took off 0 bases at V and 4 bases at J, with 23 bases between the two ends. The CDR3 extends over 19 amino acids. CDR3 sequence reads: CASSQDPRNPYLWADTQYF. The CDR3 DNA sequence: TGCGCCAGCAGCCAAGATCCCCGAAACCCCTATCTCTGGGCAGATACGCAGTATTTT.

The CDR3 reads CASSYSAASYEQYF. The CDR3 nucleotides read TGTGCCAGCAGTTACTCAGCCGCTTCCTACGAGCAGTACTTC. The V and J genes are TRBV6-6 and TRBJ2-7; D unresolved. CDR3 size: 14 residues. From germline, CDR1 is MNHNY and CDR2 SVGAGI (reference sequence). Trimming cost V 0 bases and J 1 base, with 7 bases left between them.

CDR3 nucleotide sequence: TGTGCCAGCAGTGGGGACAGGGGGGGCTTTCCGTGGGGCTACACCTTC. Translated: CASSGDRGGFPWGYTF. The genes are TRBV6-1 and TRBJ1-2; TRBD1 matches at 11 bases. Germline V CDR1 and CDR2: MNHNS, SASEGT. The CDR3 covers 16 residues. Trimming cost V 4 bases and J 8 bases; bases outside gene matches: 12.

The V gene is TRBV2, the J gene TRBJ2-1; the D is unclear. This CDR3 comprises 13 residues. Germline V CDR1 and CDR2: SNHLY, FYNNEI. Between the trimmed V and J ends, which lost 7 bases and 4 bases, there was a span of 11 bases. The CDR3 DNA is TGTGCCAGCACCCCCAGTGAGTACAATGAGCAGTTCTTC. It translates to CASTPSEYNEQFF.

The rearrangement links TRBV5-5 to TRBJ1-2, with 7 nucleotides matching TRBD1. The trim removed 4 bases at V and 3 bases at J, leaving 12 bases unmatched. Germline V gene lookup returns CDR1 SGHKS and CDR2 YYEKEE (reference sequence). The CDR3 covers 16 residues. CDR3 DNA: TGTGCCAGCAGCCTGGAGGCAGGGGGAAGGGACTATGGCTACACCTTC. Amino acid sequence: CASSLEAGGRDYGYTF.

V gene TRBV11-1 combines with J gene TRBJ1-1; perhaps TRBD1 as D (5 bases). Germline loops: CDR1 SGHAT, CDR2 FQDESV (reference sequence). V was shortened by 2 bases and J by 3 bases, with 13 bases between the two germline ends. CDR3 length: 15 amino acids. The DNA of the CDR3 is TGTGCCAGCAGCTTATCTAGCCGGGGACACACTGAAGCTTTCTTT. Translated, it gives CASSLSSRGHTEAFF.

The CDR3 here is CASSFPPAGVTYNEQFF. CDR3 bases: TGTGCCAGCAGCTTTCCTCCGGCGGGAGTAACCTACAATGAGCAGTTCTTC. The chain uses TRBV11-2 and TRBJ2-1; 7 bases line up with TRBD2. Germline assignment: CDR1 SGHAT and CDR2 FQNNGV. V lost 3 bases and J lost 2; bases outside the gene matches: 10. There are 17 residues in the CDR3.

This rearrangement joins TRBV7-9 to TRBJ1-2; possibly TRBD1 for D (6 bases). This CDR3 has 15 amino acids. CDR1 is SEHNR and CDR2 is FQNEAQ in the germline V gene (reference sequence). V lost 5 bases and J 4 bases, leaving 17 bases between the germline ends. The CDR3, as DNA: TGTGCCAGCAGCCCCACAGGGAAGAGGGCCTATGGCTACACCTTC. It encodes CASSPTGKRAYGYTF.

DNA of the CDR3: TGTGCCTGGAGTGTAGGTAATGAGCAGTTCTTC. Translation: CAWSVGNEQFF. The V call is TRBV30, the J call TRBJ2-1; D unresolved. The ends were cut back, 0 bases at V and 7 bases at J, with 4 bases in the middle. Germline V gives CDR1 GTSNPN, CDR2 SVGIG (reference sequence). There are 11 residues in the CDR3.

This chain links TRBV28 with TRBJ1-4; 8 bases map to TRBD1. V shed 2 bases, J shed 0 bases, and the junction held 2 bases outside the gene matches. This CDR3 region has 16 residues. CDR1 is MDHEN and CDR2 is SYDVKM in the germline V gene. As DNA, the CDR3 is TGTGCCAGCAGTTTAGGGACAGGCTCAACTAATGAAAAACTGTTTTTT. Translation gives CASSLGTGSTNEKLFF. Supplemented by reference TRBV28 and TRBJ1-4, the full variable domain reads DVKVTQSSRYLVKRTGEKVFLECVQDMDHENMFWYRQDPGLGLRLIYFSYDVKMKEKGDIPEGYSVSREKKERFSLILESASTNQTSMYLCASSLGTGSTNEKLFFGSGTQLSVL.

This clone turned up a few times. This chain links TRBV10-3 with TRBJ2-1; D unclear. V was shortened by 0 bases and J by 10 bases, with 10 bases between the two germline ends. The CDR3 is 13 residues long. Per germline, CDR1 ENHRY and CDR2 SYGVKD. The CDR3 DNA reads TGTGCCATCAGTGAGTCGGCCACCCAAGAGCAGTTCTTC. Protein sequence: CAISESATQEQFF.

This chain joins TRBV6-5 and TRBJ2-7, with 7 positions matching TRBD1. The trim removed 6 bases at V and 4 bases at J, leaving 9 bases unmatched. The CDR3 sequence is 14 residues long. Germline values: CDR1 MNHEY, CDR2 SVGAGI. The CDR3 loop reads CASSLGGQTYEQYF. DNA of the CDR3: TGTGCCAGCAGCTTAGGGGGACAGACTTACGAGCAGTACTTC.